This T cell receptor beta chain appears in the sequencing data of a study of T cell responses to AZD1222 COVID-19 vaccine. V lost 4 bases and J 0 bases, leaving 7 bases between the germline ends. The CDR3 covers 15 residues. Looked up from germline, CDR1 is ENHRY and CDR2 is SYGVKD. Study-level results: Distributed over spike, vaccine-associated CD4 TCRs predominated at 160-218 and 743-854.

Generated by immunoSEQ multiplex PCR, the TCRdb table keeps only in-frame clones and is missing some. The table lists some 150,000 clones, just over 90% of them singletons, with 1.5% to 2% in the top ten. As regards this clone: Antigen unknown. In the same sample, other DNA sequences code for this CDR3.

The sequence derives from an adult in good health. The J gene is TRBJ1-6, the V gene TRBV10-3; possibly TRBD1 for D (5 bases). Sequences were derived from peripheral blood, sampled on day 0 of AZD1222 vaccination. CDR3 bases: TGTGCCATCAGTGGACAGAGCTCCTATAATTCACCCCTCCACTTT. This gives the protein CAISGQSSYNSPLHF.